This is a list of T cell receptor beta chains from one sample in a study of blood T cells in healthy people across ages. TCRdb re-derived calls from the 5' RACE reads in MiXCR, one entry per CDR3 protein. The sample includes some 1.4 million distinct CDR3 sequences, about 40% of them seen just once. The sequencing sample was made of blood. The receptors derive from a woman aged 18-30 years in good health. Each CDR3 is given with its conserved first and last residue. D genes are given only for firm matches. Only some rows state a clone size, as once, few, many or a class for expanded clones.

clone_size cdr3_length j_call v_call d_call cdr3_nt cdr3_aa
once 13 TRBJ2-1 TRBV13 NA TGTGCCAGCAGCTTCGGGACTCCTGGTGAGGAGATCTTC CASSFGTPGEEIF
few 12 TRBJ2-5 TRBV15 NA TGTGCCACCAGTGAACCGATGCAGACCCAGTACTTC CATSEPMQTQYF
few 17 TRBJ2-5 TRBV7-9 NA TGTGCCAGCAGCTTAGGTAGCCCTAGCTGGGACCAAGAGACCCAGTACTTC CASSLGSPSWDQETQYF
few 11 TRBJ2-7 TRBV12-3/TRBV12-4 NA TGTGCCAGCAGTTTTGGGGACATTCTGTACTTC CASSFGDILYF
few 15 TRBJ2-3 TRBV2 TRBD2 TGTGCCAGCACCGCGAATGGGAGGGGCACAGATACGCAGTATTTT CASTANGRGTDTQYF
NA 15 TRBJ1-2 TRBV6-1 TRBD1 TGTGCCAGCAGTGCTACCGGGACAGGGGCCCGGGGCTACACCTTC CASSATGTGARGYTF
NA 15 TRBJ2-7 TRBV20-1 NA TGCAGTGCTAGAGATCCGGGCCTCAGCTCCTACGAGCAGTACTTC CSARDPGLSSYEQYF
NA 16 TRBJ2-2 TRBV6-2/TRBV6-3 TRBD2 TGTGCCAGCATCCCGGGACTAGCGATGAACACCGGGGAGCTGTTTTTT CASIPGLAMNTGELFF
once 14 TRBJ2-7 TRBV20-1 NA TGCAGTGCTAGAGGTCCACTGGTGGGCTACGAGCAGTACTTC CSARGPLVGYEQYF
NA 20 TRBJ2-3 TRBV18 TRBD2 TGTGCCAGCTCACCAGAATTGGTCGGACTAGCGGGACCTAGCACAGATACGCAGTATTTT CASSPELVGLAGPSTDTQYF
NA 15 TRBJ1-1 TRBV27 NA TGTGCCGGCAGTTTGACGGCAGGGATGAACACTGAAGCTTTCTTT CAGSLTAGMNTEAFF
once 14 TRBJ2-5 TRBV2 TRBD1 TGTGCCAGTCGCCTCCCGGCAGGGGACAGGGAGCAGTACTTC CASRLPAGDREQYF
NA 14 TRBJ2-5 TRBV2 TRBD2 TGTGCCAGCAGAGAGGGACTAGTCATAGAGACCCAGTACTTC CASREGLVIETQYF
few 16 TRBJ2-5 TRBV7-9 TRBD1 TGTGCCAGCAAACACCCCGGGACAGGGGATCGAGAGACCCAGTACTTC CASKHPGTGDRETQYF
few 14 TRBJ1-1 TRBV30 NA TGTGCCTGGAGGGCAGGAGGGCTCGCGACTGAAGCTTTCTTT CAWRAGGLATEAFF
NA 17 TRBJ2-3 TRBV29-1 TRBD2 TGCAGCGTCCTCGGACTAGCGGGACGGTGGGGCACAGATACGCAGTATTTT CSVLGLAGRWGTDTQYF
NA 15 TRBJ2-1 TRBV20-1 NA TGCAGTGCCGCTACAGCAGCGGGCATTGCCAATGAGCAGTTCTTC CSAATAAGIANEQFF
few 13 TRBJ2-5 TRBV7-2 NA TGTGCCAGCAGCCCCGGACAGAACAATGAGCAGTACTTC CASSPGQNNEQYF
NA 14 TRBJ2-2 TRBV6-5 NA TGTGCCAGCAGTTACGACAGCAGTACCGGGGAGCTGTTTTTT CASSYDSSTGELFF
NA 17 TRBJ2-1 TRBV5-1 TRBD2 TGCGCCAGCACCCTCTCTGGAGCCAGCGGGAGGTACAATGAGCAGTTCTTC CASTLSGASGRYNEQFF
few 14 TRBJ1-4 TRBV20-1 NA TGCAGTGCTAGCGGACAGTTACCTAATGAAAAACTGTTTTTT CSASGQLPNEKLFF
few 14 TRBJ1-2 TRBV20-1 TRBD1 TGCAGTGCTACGCACCAGACAGGGGGCAATGGCTACACCTTC CSATHQTGGNGYTF
few 17 TRBJ2-3 TRBV5-1 NA TGCGCCAGCAGCCTGCGGGGCCCGGATATTAGCACAGATACGCAGTATTTT CASSLRGPDISTDTQYF
NA 16 TRBJ2-4 TRBV4-1 TRBD2 TGCGCCAGCAGCCAATCCTTGGGGCTAGCGGGGGTGATTCAGTACTTC CASSQSLGLAGVIQYF
few 13 TRBJ1-4 TRBV7-2 NA TGTGCCAGCTCAGAATCAGGGTCGGGAAAACTGTTTTTT CASSESGSGKLFF
NA 18 TRBJ2-1 TRBV4-1 TRBD2 TGCGCCAGCAGCCGGGAAGCGGGAGGGCCCAGCTCCTACAATGAGCAGTTCTTC CASSREAGGPSSYNEQFF
many 12 TRBJ2-5 TRBV20-1 TRBD1 TGCAGTGCCACAGGGGTCGGAGAGACCCAGTACTTC CSATGVGETQYF
few 15 TRBJ1-4 TRBV7-2 NA TGTGCCAGCAGACGTGGACAAGGGACTAATGAAAAACTGTTTTTT CASRRGQGTNEKLFF
NA 14 TRBJ2-3 TRBV5-1 NA TGCGCCAGCAGCTTGGTGACTATCACAGATACGCAGTATTTT CASSLVTITDTQYF
NA 17 TRBJ2-5 TRBV7-9 TRBD2 TGTGCCAGCAGCCTTCCCCCACTAGCGGGAGAGGAAGAGACCCAGTACTTC CASSLPPLAGEEETQYF
NA 16 TRBJ2-3 TRBV7-6 NA TGTGCCAGCAGCTTAGAATCCGGACATCACACAGATACGCAGTATTTT CASSLESGHHTDTQYF
NA 18 TRBJ2-3 TRBV7-8 TRBD2 TGTGCCAGCAGCCATTGGACTAGCGGGGGATACCGGACAGATACGCAGTATTTT CASSHWTSGGYRTDTQYF
many 14 TRBJ2-7 TRBV29-1 NA TGCAGCGTTGAGAAACAGGGAAGTGGCTACGAGCAGTACTTC CSVEKQGSGYEQYF
NA 14 TRBJ1-2 TRBV10-3 NA TGTGCCATCAGTGATGGAGGGGTAATCTATGGCTACACCTTC CAISDGGVIYGYTF
NA 16 TRBJ2-7 TRBV4-1 TRBD1 TGCGCCAGCAGCCAAGACGTGGGACAGATCACCTACGAGCAGTACTTC CASSQDVGQITYEQYF
NA 14 TRBJ2-7 TRBV7-9 NA TGTGCCAGCAGTTACGACAGTTACTCCTACGAGCAGTACTTC CASSYDSYSYEQYF
few 15 TRBJ2-5 TRBV2 TRBD2 TGTGCCAGCATGCTAGCGGGGGGGACAAGAGCGACCCAGTACTTC CASMLAGGTRATQYF
NA 15 TRBJ2-1 TRBV20-1 TRBD2 TGCAGTGCTATTACCGGGACTAGCGAGTACAATGAGCAGTTCTTC CSAITGTSEYNEQFF
few 16 TRBJ2-7 TRBV6-2/TRBV6-3 TRBD2 TGTGCCAGCACCCAACTTCCGGGACTAGCGGGGTACGAGCAGTACTTC CASTQLPGLAGYEQYF